The TCR beta chain described here comes from a study of cytomegalovirus exposure and HLA in healthy donors. Looking at the study overall: Genotyping showed around four fifths of roughly 400 donors falling in the Caucasian-associated ancestry cluster.

The PCR ran on 60 Vbeta and 13 Jbeta primers. Data came from immunoSEQ multiplex PCR; TCRdb stores just in-frame clones and leaves some out. This table lists approximately 130,000 clones. This CDR3 region has 18 residues. Germline V gene sequence: CDR1 SQVTM, CDR2 ANQGSEA. Losses at the gene ends were 6 bases for V and 0 bases for J; bases not matched to a gene: 11. Comments on this clone: Its antigen is unknown.

Study-level results: Further analysis was carried out later, and it showed several of the most significant clusters appearing linked to common viral pathogens. Immune exposure information comprised only CMV serostatus.

The sequencing input was PBMCs. The clonotype comes from a woman in her fifties or sixties in good health and CMV-seronegative. The V and J genes are TRBV29-1 and TRBJ2-3; TRBD2 agrees at 14 bases. The CDR3 loop is CSVRGLAGAPDSTDTQYF. Here the CDR3 DNA reads TGCAGCGTCCGGGGACTAGCGGGAGCCCCTGATAGCACAGATACGCAGTATTTT.